Shown below are 9 T cell receptor beta chains from a single sample sequenced in a study of blood T cell repertoires in COVID-19. Method: immunoSEQ multiplex PCR; TCRdb's copy keeps in-frame clones and lacks some. Seen here are 130,000 to 150,000 clones, around 80% observed once, and the top ten hold roughly 15%. The sequenced sample consisted of peripheral blood. These TCRs come from a human donor with acute or convalescent COVID-19. The donor label of this sample is uncertain.

This chain uses TRBV5-1 with TRBJ2-6; tentative D call: TRBD1 (5 bases). The CDR3 has 18 amino acids. V lost 0 bases to trimming and J lost 2 bases, with 15 bases between them. CDR1 SGHRS and CDR2 YFSETQ come from the germline V gene. CDR3 bases: TGCGCCAGCAGCTTGGACGGCCGACCCAGGGCTGGGGCCAACGTCCTGACTTTC. It translates to CASSLDGRPRAGANVLTF.

The chain links TRBV5-1 to TRBJ2-3; 7 nucleotides agree with TRBD1. CDR3 length: 14 residues. J gave up 2 bases and V 7 bases, and 7 bases lay outside the gene matches. CDR1 SGHRS and CDR2 YFSETQ come from the germline V gene. Written as DNA, the CDR3 is TGCGCCAGCTCCTTGGGACAGACCACAGATACGCAGTATTTT. This sequence encodes CASSLGQTTDTQYF. Looking up the rest from reference TRBV5-1 and TRBJ2-3 gives the full variable domain: KAGVTQTPRYLIKTRGQQVTLSCSPISGHRSVSWYQQTPGQGLQFLFEYFSETQRNKGNFPGRFSGRQFSNSRSEMNVSTLELGDSALYLCASSLGQTTDTQYFGPGTRLTVL.

This chain joins TRBV3-1 (or the pseudogene TRBV3-2) and TRBJ2-7; 14 positions agree with TRBD2. Germline V gives CDR1 LGHDT, CDR2 YNNKEL (reference sequence). Germline trimming cut 4 bases from V and 1 base from J; bases unmatched to any gene: 3. This CDR3 region has 16 residues. The CDR3 DNA reads as TGTGCCAGCAGCCGCCGGACTAGCGGGGGGTCCTACGAGCAGTACTTC. Translation: CASSRRTSGGSYEQYF.

The chain links TRBV30 to TRBJ1-1; a possible D gene is TRBD1 (5 bases). V shed 7 bases and J shed 1 base, with 10 bases lying between them. Per germline, CDR1 GTSNPN and CDR2 SVGIG (reference sequence). This CDR3 spans 12 amino acids. CDR3 bases: TGTGCCTCCGGACAACGGAACACTGAAGCTTTCTTT. Protein: CASGQRNTEAFF.

This clone came up once. The rearrangement uses TRBV3-1 (or the pseudogene TRBV3-2) and TRBJ1-6; TRBD1 might be the D (6 bases). The CDR3 runs to 14 residues. CDR1 and CDR2 (germline): LGHDT, YNNKEL (reference sequence). Trimming shortened V by 5 bases and J by 4 bases, and 9 bases separated the two germline ends. CDR3 sequence: CASSYRAYNSPLHF. CDR3 DNA sequence: TGTGCCAGCAGCTACAGGGCGTATAATTCACCCCTCCACTTT.

This chain uses TRBV11-3 with TRBJ2-7; 8 nucleotides line up with TRBD1. CDR1 and CDR2 from the germline V gene are SGHNT and YENEEA. This CDR3 region has 14 residues. V gave up 5 bases and J gave up 7 bases; unmatched junction bases: 10. The CDR3 spells CASSPGQGPWEQYF. In DNA, the CDR3 is TGTGCCAGCAGCCCAGGACAGGGACCTTGGGAGCAGTACTTC.

This chain links TRBV6-5 with TRBJ1-1; D gene uncertain. From germline, CDR1 is MNHEY and CDR2 SVGAGI. The V gene lost 6 bases and the J gene lost 4 bases, with 15 bases spanning the gap. This CDR3 spans 14 amino acids. The CDR3 loop reads CASRRATVVTEAFF. The CDR3 DNA follows: TGTGCCAGCAGGAGAGCAACGGTGGTCACTGAAGCTTTCTTT.

The chain joins TRBV12-3 or TRBV12-4 to TRBJ1-1; D ambiguous. The CDR3 consists of 13 residues. Trimming took 5 bases from V and 5 from J, leaving 12 bases between them. DNA of the CDR3: TGTGCCAGCAGTCTCCTGCGGCGGACTGAAGCTTTCTTT. Translation: CASSLLRRTEAFF.

This clone came up a few times. The chain employs TRBV5-6 and TRBJ1-2; no clear D. This CDR3 spans 13 amino acids. Germline-derived CDR1 and CDR2 are SGHDT and YYEEEE. V lost 6 bases to trimming and J lost 4 bases, with 13 bases between them. The CDR3 protein is CASTVPGGYGYTF. Here the CDR3 DNA reads TGTGCCAGCACTGTCCCGGGTGGCTATGGCTACACCTTC.